The TCR beta chain under discussion was sequenced for a study of cytomegalovirus exposure and HLA in healthy donors. General observations from the study: An analysis done earlier found most TCR beta V segments productive about 87% or about 30% of the time.

Vbeta (60) and Jbeta (13) primers were used in the PCR. Method: immunoSEQ multiplex PCR; TCRdb's copy keeps in-frame clones and lacks some. Of 130,000 or so clones in the sample, approximately 8.8% were seen once. As concerns this clone: Its specificity is not known.

The germline V gene has CDR1 MNHNY and CDR2 SVGAGI (reference sequence). The CDR3 consists of 13 residues. Losses at the gene ends were 5 bases for V and 4 bases for J; bases not matched to a gene: 4. The V call is TRBV6-6, the J call TRBJ2-7, with 8 bases that match TRBD1. The sample taken for sequencing was PBMCs. The clonotype comes from a man aged 35 to 55 in good health and CMV-seronegative. CDR3 region: CASSGRDRYEQYF. CDR3 in DNA: TGTGCCAGCAGTGGCCGGGACAGGTACGAGCAGTACTTC.